This section outlines one TCR beta chain sequence together with its context. This clone's antigen is unknown. One base away there is no much larger clone; base qualities are not given. Library preparation was by the immunoSEQ multiplex PCR assay. In the authors' own workflow: A statistical classification framework was developed to diagnose cytomegalovirus status using the catalog of TCR beta chain sequences. Drawn from immuneACCESS, this table holds only the in-frame rearrangements with V and J called that TCRdb kept. Clones are partly lost; checked studies trace under half to an unresolved V gene and leave the rest unexplained. For V, J and clone size, that table is used; D and trimming come from the DNA. The sample profile shows some 140,000 clones; about 86% of them were found once. The ten largest clonotypes hold approximately 20% of the sample. The data derive from a study of cytomegalovirus exposure and HLA in healthy donors (dated 2017 in TCRdb). For the study in its entirety: The 500 to 700 repertoires of the first cohort and the approximately 110 validation repertoires were produced on the same platform, according to a later analysis. The study aimed to test whether cataloging public T cell receptors could reveal signatures of past pathogen exposure. Besides the first cohort of approximately 710 subjects, a separate validation cohort made up of over 95 different subjects was used. High-throughput TCR immunosequencing, statistical association of individual TCRs with disease status, and machine learning were combined to predict cytomegalovirus infection status. What the research found in general, with its limitations: A total of fewer than 200 TCR beta chains were listed by the study as associated with cytomegalovirus. Cytomegalovirus status was reported to be diagnosed by the classifier with high specificity and sensitivity in both the original and validation cohorts. All 120 or so repertoires were used to score co-occurrence in the validation cohort in a later analysis, because that analysis had no HLA typing for the cohort. The authors suggested that the approach could potentially be generalized to other disease states and immunological phenotypes. In vitro tests confirmed that three of the cytomegalovirus-associated TCR beta chains recognize cytomegalovirus antigens. Of the cluster scores, 94% were above 0 in a later analysis, which found that TCRs clustered in the first cohort also tended to co-occur in the 120 validation repertoires. Across donors, most TCR sequences were observed very rarely, whereas some public TCRs were present in many individuals.

The germline V gene specifies MNHEY as CDR1 and SVGAGI as CDR2. V is cut back by 5 bases and J by 1 base, with 3 bases in the junction unmatched. The CDR3 sequence holds 15 residues, the cysteine and phenylalanine included. Just CDR3 DNA is preserved here, 45 bases in frame from base 1. Separate from the approximately 730-subject first cohort, the validation cohort of around 130 subjects was the group to which the donors belonged. This TCR was recovered from a man between 18 and 35 years old in good health and CMV-seropositive. Source material: PBMCs. The V gene is TRBV6-5 and the J gene is TRBJ1-5; 9 bases in the middle match TRBD1. The sequenced DNA: TGTGCCAGCAGTAAAGACAGGGGGAGCAATCAGCCCCAGCATTTT. Translation gives CASSKDRGSNQPQHF.